Ten or more counts support the clone carrying this TCR beta chain. V was clipped by 5 bases and J by 7 bases; unmatched bases: 13. The CDR3 is 16 residues long. The data were taken from a study of T-cell memory formation after mild COVID-19. TCRdb reprocessed the 5' RACE reads via MiXCR and lists one record per CDR3 protein. The sample records about 130,000 distinct CDR3 sequences, 16% being singletons. The clonotype originates from an adult woman who had mild COVID-19 (a few samples of this study predate the infection). Cell type and time point are not known. The V call is TRBV12-3 or TRBV12-4, the J call TRBJ2-1; 8 nucleotides align to TRBD2. Sequenced sample: PBMCs or a T cell subset sorted from them (not recorded which). The CDR3 DNA follows: TGTGCCAGCAGTCCCCCAGGAGCGGGAGTAGAAAATGAGCAGTTCTTC. This gives the protein CASSPPGAGVENEQFF.